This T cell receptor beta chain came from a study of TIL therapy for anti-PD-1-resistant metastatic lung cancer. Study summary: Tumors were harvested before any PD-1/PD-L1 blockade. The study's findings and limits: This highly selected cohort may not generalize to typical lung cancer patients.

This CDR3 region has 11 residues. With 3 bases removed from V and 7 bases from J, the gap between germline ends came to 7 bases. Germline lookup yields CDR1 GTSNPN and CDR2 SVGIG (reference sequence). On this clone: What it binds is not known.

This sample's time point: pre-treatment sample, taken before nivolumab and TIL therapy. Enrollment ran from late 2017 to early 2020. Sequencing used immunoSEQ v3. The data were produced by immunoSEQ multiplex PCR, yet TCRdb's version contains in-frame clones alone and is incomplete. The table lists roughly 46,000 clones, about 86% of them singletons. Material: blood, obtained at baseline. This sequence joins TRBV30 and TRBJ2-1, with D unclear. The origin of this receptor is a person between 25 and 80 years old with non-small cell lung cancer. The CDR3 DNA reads TGTGCCTGGAGGGCTGTTAATGAGCAGTTCTTC. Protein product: CAWRAVNEQFF.